This paragraph reports one TCR beta chain. This CDR3 region has 17 residues. Assay used: immunoSEQ multiplex PCR; TCRdb lists only in-frame clones, some missing. The table lists 150,000 to 200,000 clones, over 70% of them singletons, with approximately 11% in the top ten. The data originate from a study of blood T cell repertoires in COVID-19. The wider study: T cells, B-cell-depleted T cells, or PBMCs supplied cDNA or gDNA.

Participants came from about two dozen US areas, aged roughly 18 to 89 years. In assigning cohorts, the study relied on participant-reported clinical history. The study counted Cohort 3 donors as recovered given two negative PCRs, clearance, or symptom resolution. The sequenced sample was PBMCs or T cells enriched from blood (not recorded which). This TCR derives from a man aged 50 or older who had recovered from COVID-19. This rearrangement joins TRBV21-1 to TRBJ2-7; the tabulated D call, TRBD1, remains unverified against the DNA. TRBV21-1 is a pseudogene locus. The CDR3, as DNA: TGTGCCAGCAGCAAAACCGCCGACAGGTACGGTCCGTACGAGCAGTACTTC. It encodes CASSKTADRYGPYEQYF.